This TCR beta chain comes out of a study of blood T cells in healthy people across ages. With a J-beta primer mix and a sample-barcoded 5' primer, a second PCR ran 7 to 11 cycles. Each cDNA was tagged by a template-switch adaptor containing 12 random nucleotides. Each of the samples gave a minimum of 2.5 million paired-end reads that contained CDR3. MiXCR, applied by TCRdb to the 5' RACE reads, yields one record per CDR3 protein. The repertoire holds some 790,000 distinct CDR3 sequences, with 29% as singletons. This clonotype was seen ten or more times. Its antigen is not identified. General study points: The CMV status of each donor remained undetermined, and this could have confounded shifts in expanded clonotypes. Fewer expanded clones and more diversity marked long-lived versus aged donors.

CDR3 length equals 14 residues. The germline gives CDR1 MRHNA, CDR2 SNTAGT. V was pared by 6 bases and J by 5 bases, with 8 bases of the junction left unmatched. V is TRBV6-4 and J is TRBJ2-3; 7 bases agree with TRBD1. The receptor's source is a woman aged 80 or older in good health. Material: blood. The CDR3 loop reads CASSQQGRLDTQYF. The CDR3 DNA reads as TGTGCCAGCAGCCAACAGGGGCGGTTAGATACGCAGTATTTT.